This T cell receptor beta chain emerged from a study of shared clonotypes between healthy human individuals. Points from the study as a whole: Estimated clonotype richness was generally higher in naive than memory subsets.

V gave up 3 bases and J gave up 2 bases, with 9 bases separating them. Germline values: CDR1 MNHEY, CDR2 SVGAGI. The CDR3 runs 14 residues. Each subset's genomic DNA was split evenly across several immunoSEQ plates. TCRdb keeps only in-frame clones here, not all; method: immunoSEQ multiplex PCR. The table lists fewer than 3 million clones, about nine tenths of them singletons. Turning to this clone: The antigen is unknown.

Every contributor of samples was a Caucasian grown-up residing in Nashville, Tennessee. From CD4+ cells came CD45RA+ naive and CD45RA-negative memory subsets. This TCR was sampled from a young man in good health. Some clones in this sample may be carry-over from other donors' samples. Sequenced material: naive CD4+ T cells from PBMCs. Specified subset: CD45RA+ positively selected. V and J are TRBV6-5 and TRBJ2-3, with D hard to call. CDR3 amino acids: CASSYMVNTDTQYF. CDR3 DNA sequence: TGTGCCAGCAGTTATATGGTAAACACAGATACGCAGTATTTT.